This T cell receptor (beta chain) appears in the sequencing data of a study of control samples from healthy donors and cancer patients. Sequencing used immunoSEQ multiplex PCR; TCRdb keeps in-frame clones, though not all of them. This table holds about 12,000 clones, approximately 90% found once. Trimming shortened V by 8 bases and J by 1 base, and 11 bases separated the two germline ends. This CDR3 contains 14 residues. Germline V gives CDR1 SNHLY, CDR2 FYNNEI. The chain joins TRBV2 to TRBJ2-2, with D possibly matching TRBD1 (6 bases). The sequence was obtained from a male donor with melanoma. The source material was formalin-fixed, paraffin-embedded tissue. CDR3 residues: CASGGQLNTGELFF. The CDR3 coding sequence is TGTGCCAGCGGGGGCCAGCTGAACACCGGGGAGCTGTTTTTT.